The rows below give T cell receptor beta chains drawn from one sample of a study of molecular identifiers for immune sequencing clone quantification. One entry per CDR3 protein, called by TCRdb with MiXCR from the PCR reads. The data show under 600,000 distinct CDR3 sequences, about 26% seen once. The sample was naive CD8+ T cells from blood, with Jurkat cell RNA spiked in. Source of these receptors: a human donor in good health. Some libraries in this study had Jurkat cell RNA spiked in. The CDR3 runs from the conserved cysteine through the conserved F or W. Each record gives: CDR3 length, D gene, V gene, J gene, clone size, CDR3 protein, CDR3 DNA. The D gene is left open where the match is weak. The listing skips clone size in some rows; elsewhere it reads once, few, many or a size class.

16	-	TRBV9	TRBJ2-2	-	CASSVVAFWGTGELFF	TGTGCCAGCAGCGTAGTGGCGTTTTGGGGGACCGGGGAGCTGTTTTTT
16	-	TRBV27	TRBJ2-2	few	CASSFSRVLDTGELFF	TGTGCCAGCAGTTTTTCGAGGGTGTTGGACACCGGGGAGCTGTTTTTT
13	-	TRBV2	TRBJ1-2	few	CASVGQRDYGYTF	TGTGCCAGCGTCGGGCAGAGGGACTATGGCTACACCTTC
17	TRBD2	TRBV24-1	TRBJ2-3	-	CATSDLGAGGGTETQYF	TGTGCCACCAGTGATTTGGGTGCGGGAGGGGGCACAGAAACGCAGTATTTT
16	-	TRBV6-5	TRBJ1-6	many	CASSYADGGIDSPLHF	TGTGCCAGCAGTTACGCAGACGGAGGGATTGATTCACCCCTCCACTTT
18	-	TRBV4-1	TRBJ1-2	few	CASSQEGGLLGTNYGYTF	TGCGCCAGCAGCCAAGAGGGTGGTTTGCTCGGAACTAACTATGGCTACACCTTC
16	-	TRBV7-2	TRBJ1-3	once	CVSSPTSWTVGNTIYF	TGTGTCAGCAGCCCGACCTCCTGGACAGTTGGAAACACCATATATTTT
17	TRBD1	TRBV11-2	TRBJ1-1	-	CASSQGTGGRMNTEAFF	TGTGCCAGCAGCCAAGGGACAGGGGGTCGGATGAACACTGAGGCTTTCTTT
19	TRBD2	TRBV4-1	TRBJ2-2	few	CASSLATSGRASNTGELFF	TGCGCCAGCAGCCTCGCGACTAGCGGGAGGGCCTCGAACACCGGGGAGCTGTTTTTT
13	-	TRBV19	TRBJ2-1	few	CASSIGARDEQFF	TGTGCCAGTAGTATAGGGGCCCGTGATGAGCAGTTCTTC
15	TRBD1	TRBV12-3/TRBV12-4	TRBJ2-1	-	CASFAGTGVLNEQFF	TGTGCCAGCTTTGCCGGGACAGGGGTCCTCAATGAGCAGTTCTTC
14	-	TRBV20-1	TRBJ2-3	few	CSATGDFGTDTQYF	TGCAGTGCTACAGGGGACTTTGGCACAGATACGCAGTATTTT
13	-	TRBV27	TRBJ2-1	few	CASSFGPSNEQFF	TGTGCCAGCAGCTTTGGCCCGTCGAATGAGCAGTTCTTC
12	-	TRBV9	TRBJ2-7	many	CASSVGDYEQYF	TGTGCCAGCAGCGTAGGGGATTACGAGCAGTACTTC
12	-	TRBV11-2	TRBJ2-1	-	CASMTEYNEQFF	TGTGCCAGTATGACAGAATACAATGAGCAGTTCTTC
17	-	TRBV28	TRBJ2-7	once	CASSLPAVSASSYKQYF	TGTGCCAGCAGTTTACCAGCCGTTAGCGCCAGCTCCTACAAGCAGTACTTC
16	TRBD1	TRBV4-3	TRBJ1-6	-	CARSPARGRKDSPLHF	TGCGCCCGCAGCCCGGCCAGGGGGCGCAAAGATTCACCCCTCCACTTT
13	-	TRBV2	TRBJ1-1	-	CASSDSLGTEAFF	TGTGCCAGCAGTGATAGCTTGGGCACTGAAGCTTTCTTT
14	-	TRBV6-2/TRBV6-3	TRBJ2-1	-	CASNLGGRDNEQFF	TGTGCCAGCAACCTGGGGGGGCGGGACAATGAGCAGTTCTTC
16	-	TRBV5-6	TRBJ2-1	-	CASSSPYAGSHNEQFF	TGTGCCAGCAGCTCCCCGTATGCGGGGAGCCACAATGAGCAGTTCTTC
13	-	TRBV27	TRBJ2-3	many	CASSLLGDDTQYF	TGTGCCAGCAGTTTACTAGGGGACGATACGCAGTATTTT
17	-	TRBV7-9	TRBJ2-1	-	CASSLAGTRSSYNEQFF	TGTGCCAGCAGCTTAGCCGGGACTCGGAGCTCCTACAATGAGCAGTTCTTC
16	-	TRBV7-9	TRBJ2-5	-	CASSLTRTASQETQYF	TGTGCCAGCAGCTTGACGAGGACAGCGAGCCAAGAGACCCAGTACTTC
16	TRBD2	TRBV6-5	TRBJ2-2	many	CASSFHIAGPTGELFF	TGTGCCAGCAGTTTCCACATAGCGGGACCGACCGGGGAGCTGTTTTTT